This TCR beta chain was observed in a study of shared clonotypes between healthy human individuals. Losses at the gene ends were 5 bases for V and 4 bases for J; bases not matched to a gene: 5. The CDR3 spans 14 residues. The V gene's germline CDR1 is PRHDT and CDR2 FYEKMQ (reference sequence). The authors' processing: There were no quality scores in the junction-only immunoSEQ sequences, so filtering differed. Measured with immunoSEQ multiplex PCR; TCRdb has only the in-frame clones, and not every one. V and J calls and clone size come straight from that table; D and trimming were deduced from the DNA. This sample yields about 380,000 clones, of which approximately 97% are seen a single time; 0.32% belongs to the top ten.

This clonotype was obtained from a man under 40 in good health. Sequencing was done on a sample of memory CD8+ T cells sorted from blood. Described subset: CD45RO+ cells pooled with CCR7-negative TemRA cells. The genes are TRBV13 and TRBJ2-5, with 9 bases identical to TRBD2. In DNA, the CDR3 is TGTGCCAGCAGCATAGCGGGAGCGATAGAGACCCAGTACTTC. This translates into CASSIAGAIETQYF.